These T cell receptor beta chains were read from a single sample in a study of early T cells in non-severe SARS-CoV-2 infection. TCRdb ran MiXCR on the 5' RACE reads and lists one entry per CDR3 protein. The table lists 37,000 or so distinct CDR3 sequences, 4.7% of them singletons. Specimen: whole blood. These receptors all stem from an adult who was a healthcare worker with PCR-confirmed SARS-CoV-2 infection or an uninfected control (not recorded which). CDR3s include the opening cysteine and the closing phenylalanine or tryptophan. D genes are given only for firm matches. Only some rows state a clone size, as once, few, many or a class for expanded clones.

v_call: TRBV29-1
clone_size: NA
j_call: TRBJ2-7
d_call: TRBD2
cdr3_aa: CSVGTSGTYEQYF

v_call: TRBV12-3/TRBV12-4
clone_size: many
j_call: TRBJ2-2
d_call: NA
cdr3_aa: CASLQDTGELFF

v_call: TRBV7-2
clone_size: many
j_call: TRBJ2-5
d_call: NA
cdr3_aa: CASSPGQYQETQYF

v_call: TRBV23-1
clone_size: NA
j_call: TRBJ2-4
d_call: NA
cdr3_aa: CASSLPGQTLLAKNIQYF

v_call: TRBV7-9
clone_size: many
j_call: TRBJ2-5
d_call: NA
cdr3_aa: CASNSPPQETQYF

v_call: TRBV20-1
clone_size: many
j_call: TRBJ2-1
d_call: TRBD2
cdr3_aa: CSARDYLAGDEQFF

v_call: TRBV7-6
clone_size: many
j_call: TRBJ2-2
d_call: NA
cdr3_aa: CASSFLAPFDSWTGELFF

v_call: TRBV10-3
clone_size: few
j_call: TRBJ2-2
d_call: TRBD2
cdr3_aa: CAISETSASNTGELFF

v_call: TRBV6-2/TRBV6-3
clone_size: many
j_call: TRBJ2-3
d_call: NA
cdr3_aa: CASSYGRTPTDTQYF

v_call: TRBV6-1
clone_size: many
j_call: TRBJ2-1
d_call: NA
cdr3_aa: CASSEFLRGSYNEQFF

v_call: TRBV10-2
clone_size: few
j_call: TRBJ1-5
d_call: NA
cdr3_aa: CASSEQGPQPQHF

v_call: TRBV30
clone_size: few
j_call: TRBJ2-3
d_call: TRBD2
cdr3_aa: CAWSVVAGGRGDTQYF

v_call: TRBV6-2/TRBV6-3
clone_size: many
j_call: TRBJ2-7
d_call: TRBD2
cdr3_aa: CASSNGLAYSEQYF

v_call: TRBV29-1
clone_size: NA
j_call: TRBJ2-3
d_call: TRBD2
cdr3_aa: CSVGLAGGHSTDTQYF

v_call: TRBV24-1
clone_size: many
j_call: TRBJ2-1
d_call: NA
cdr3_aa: CATAERGRNEQFF

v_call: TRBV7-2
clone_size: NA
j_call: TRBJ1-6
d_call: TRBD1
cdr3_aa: CASSSQGQGNSPLHF

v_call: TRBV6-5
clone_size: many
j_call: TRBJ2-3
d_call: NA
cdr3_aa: CAIRARQADPDTQYF

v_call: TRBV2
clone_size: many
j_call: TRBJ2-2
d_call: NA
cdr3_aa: CASSEVLQAGELFF

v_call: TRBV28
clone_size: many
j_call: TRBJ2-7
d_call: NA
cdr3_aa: CASSSVNTYEQYF

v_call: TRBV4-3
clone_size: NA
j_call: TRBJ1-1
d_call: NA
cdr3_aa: CASSLGRLNTEAFF

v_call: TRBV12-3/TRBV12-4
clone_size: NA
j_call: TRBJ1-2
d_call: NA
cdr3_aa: CASTGQTYGYTF

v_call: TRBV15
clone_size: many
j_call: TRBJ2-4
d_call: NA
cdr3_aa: CATSRDRLELAKNIQYF

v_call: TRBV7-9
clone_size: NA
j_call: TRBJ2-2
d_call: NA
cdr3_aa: CASSLQSLDTGELFF

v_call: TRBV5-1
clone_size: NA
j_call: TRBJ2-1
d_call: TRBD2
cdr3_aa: CASTRLAGDVVEQFF

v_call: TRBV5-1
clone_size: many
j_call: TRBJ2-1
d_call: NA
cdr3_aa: CASSLAPGLADEQFF

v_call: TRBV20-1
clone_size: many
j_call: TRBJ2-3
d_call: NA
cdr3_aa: CSSPPGTDTQYF

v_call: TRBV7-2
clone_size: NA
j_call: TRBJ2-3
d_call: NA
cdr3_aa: CASSLGPTADTQYF

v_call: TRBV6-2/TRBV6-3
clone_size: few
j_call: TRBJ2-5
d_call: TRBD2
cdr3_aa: CASSYGTSRQETQYF

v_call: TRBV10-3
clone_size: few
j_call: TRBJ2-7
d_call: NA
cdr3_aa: CAISDNMGSVGFYEQYF

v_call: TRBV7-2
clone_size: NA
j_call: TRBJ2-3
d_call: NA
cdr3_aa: CASKTGRSTDTQYF

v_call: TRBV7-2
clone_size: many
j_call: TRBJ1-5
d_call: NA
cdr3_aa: CASSLAIGRDQPQHF

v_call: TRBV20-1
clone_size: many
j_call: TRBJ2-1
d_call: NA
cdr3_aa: CSANAYNEQFF

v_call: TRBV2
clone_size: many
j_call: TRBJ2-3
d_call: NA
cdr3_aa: CASSRTDTQYF

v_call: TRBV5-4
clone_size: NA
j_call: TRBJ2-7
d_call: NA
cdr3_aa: CASSSDSYEQYF

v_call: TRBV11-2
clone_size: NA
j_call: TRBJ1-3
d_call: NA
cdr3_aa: CASSTSGNTIYF

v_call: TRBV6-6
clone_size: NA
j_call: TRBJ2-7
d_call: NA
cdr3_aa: CASSYIQGSSTEQYF

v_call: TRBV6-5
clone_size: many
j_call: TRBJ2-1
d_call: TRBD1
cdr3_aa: CASSYSGTDYNEQFF

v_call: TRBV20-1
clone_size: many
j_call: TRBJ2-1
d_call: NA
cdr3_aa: CSARDPVINEQFF

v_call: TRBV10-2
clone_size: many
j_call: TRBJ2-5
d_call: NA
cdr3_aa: CASRDGGRETQYF

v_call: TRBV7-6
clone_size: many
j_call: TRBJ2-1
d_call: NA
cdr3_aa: CASSLDGSSYNEQFF

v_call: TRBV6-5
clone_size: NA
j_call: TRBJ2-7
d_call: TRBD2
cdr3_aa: CASSYWSAVSGSLNEQYF

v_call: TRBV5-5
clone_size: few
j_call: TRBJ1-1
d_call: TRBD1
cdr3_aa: CASSVQGADTEAFF

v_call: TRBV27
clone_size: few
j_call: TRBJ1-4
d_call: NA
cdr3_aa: CASRVATNEKLFF

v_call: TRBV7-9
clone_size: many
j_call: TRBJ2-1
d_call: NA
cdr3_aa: CASSYSLPPSRSYNEQFF

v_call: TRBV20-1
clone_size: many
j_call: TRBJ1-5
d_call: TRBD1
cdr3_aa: CSARPTGGAGQPQHF

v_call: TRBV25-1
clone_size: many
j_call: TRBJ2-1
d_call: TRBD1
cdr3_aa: CASEKTGAVNEQFF

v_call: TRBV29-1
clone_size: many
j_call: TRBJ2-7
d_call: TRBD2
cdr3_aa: CSAARGTSGSYEQYF

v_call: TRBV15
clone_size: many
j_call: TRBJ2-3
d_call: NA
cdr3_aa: CATSRERAAGQLVQYF

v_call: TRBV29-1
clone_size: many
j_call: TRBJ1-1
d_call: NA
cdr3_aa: CSVLDQGPEAFF

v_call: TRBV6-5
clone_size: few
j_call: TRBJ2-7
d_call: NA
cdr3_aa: CASSDQGTGTYEQYF

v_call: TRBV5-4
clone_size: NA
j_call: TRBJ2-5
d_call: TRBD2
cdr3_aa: CASSLRLAGQETQYF

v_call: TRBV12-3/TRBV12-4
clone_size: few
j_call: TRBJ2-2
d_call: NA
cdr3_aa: CASSTGPWELFF

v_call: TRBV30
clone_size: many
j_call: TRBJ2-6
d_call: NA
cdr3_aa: CAGEDGSGANVLTF

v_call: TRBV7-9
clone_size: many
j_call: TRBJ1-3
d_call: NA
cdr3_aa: CASSTSPVSGNTIYF

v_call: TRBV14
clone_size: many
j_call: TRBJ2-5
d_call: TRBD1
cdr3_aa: CASSRLGQGRETQYF

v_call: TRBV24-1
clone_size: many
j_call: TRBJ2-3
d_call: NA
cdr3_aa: CATSDLLLGGTDTQYF

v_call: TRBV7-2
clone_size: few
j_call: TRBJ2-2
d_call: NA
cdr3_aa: CASSSGPNTGELFF

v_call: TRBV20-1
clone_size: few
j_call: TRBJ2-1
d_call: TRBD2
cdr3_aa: CSANSLTSGEDNEQFF

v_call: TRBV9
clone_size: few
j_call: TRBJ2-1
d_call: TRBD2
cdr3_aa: CASSVGLAGEQFF

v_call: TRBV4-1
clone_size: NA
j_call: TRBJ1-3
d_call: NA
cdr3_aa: CASSQEGGLYGNTIYF